This TCR beta chain emerged from a study of T cell responses to AZD1222 COVID-19 vaccine. Measured with immunoSEQ multiplex PCR; TCRdb has only the in-frame clones, and not every one. The sample includes about 99,000 clones, about 90% of them seen just once. The sequence derives from an adult in good health. The sample in question was peripheral blood, obtained on day 0 of AZD1222 vaccination.

The CDR3 here is CAISARGEGGELFF. CDR3 DNA: TGTGCCATCAGTGCCCGCGGGGAAGGCGGGGAGCTGTTTTTT. V and J are TRBV10-3 and TRBJ2-2, with a possible D match to TRBD2 (6 bases). CDR1 is ENHRY, CDR2 SYGVKD, per germline. Deletions cut 4 bases from V and 7 bases from J, with 13 bases between. This CDR3 contains 14 residues.